Each of the 27 T cell receptor beta chains below was sequenced from the same sample in a study of blood T cell repertoires in COVID-19. The repertoire was sequenced with immunoSEQ multiplex PCR; TCRdb's copy has only in-frame clones and lacks some. Here the sample spans about 37,000 clones, roughly 89% being singletons. Sequenced sample: peripheral blood. Receptors originate from a human donor in a cohort sampled during active COVID-19.

In this sample, this clone turned up once. The V gene is TRBV28, the J gene TRBJ1-6, with D possibly TRBD1 on 5 matching bases. Trimming took off 2 bases at V and 6 bases at J, with 14 bases between the two ends. Germline V CDR1 and CDR2: MDHEN, SYDVKM. CDR3 length equals 16 residues. The CDR3 sequence: CASSLGGRDPNSPLHF. In nucleotides, the CDR3 is TGTGCCAGCAGTTTAGGGGGGAGGGATCCTAATTCACCCCTCCACTTT.

The chain uses TRBV7-8 and TRBJ2-7; possible D gene TRBD2, 5 bases. Germline lookup yields CDR1 SGHVS and CDR2 FQNEAQ. Trimming took off 2 bases at V and 4 bases at J, with 9 bases between the two ends. CDR3 length: 13 amino acids. The CDR3 is CASSLYGEYEQYF. The CDR3, as DNA: TGTGCCAGCAGCTTATACGGGGAATACGAGCAGTACTTC.

The chain recombines TRBV15 with TRBJ1-1; D gene unclear. V lost 3 bases and J 1 base, leaving 6 bases between the germline ends. Looked up from germline, CDR1 is LNHNV and CDR2 is YYDKDF (reference sequence). The CDR3 length is 13 residues. CDR3 residues: CATSRGRNTEAFF. CDR3 DNA sequence: TGTGCCACCAGCAGGGGCCGGAACACTGAAGCTTTCTTT.

In this sample, this clone turned up once. This chain links TRBV7-9 with TRBJ1-4, with unresolved D. CDR3 length equals 12 residues. Deletions cut 5 bases from V and 7 bases from J, with 8 bases between. From germline, CDR1 is SEHNR and CDR2 FQNEAQ (reference sequence). The CDR3 is CASSVGLEKLFF. The CDR3 DNA reads as TGTGCCAGCAGCGTTGGACTTGAAAAACTGTTTTTT. The whole variable domain, filled in from reference TRBV7-9 and TRBJ1-4, reads DTGVSQNPRHKITKRGQNVTFRCDPISEHNRLYWYRQTLGQGPEFLTYFQNEAQLEKSRLLSDRFSAERPKGSFSTLEIQRTEQGDSAMYLCASSVGLEKLFFGSGTQLSVL.

This rearrangement joins TRBV19 to TRBJ2-1; no definite D call. Germline assignment: CDR1 LNHDA and CDR2 SQIVND (reference sequence). The CDR3 loop spans 13 amino acids. Trimming pared 1 base from V and 6 bases from J, leaving 7 bases between. The DNA for the CDR3 is TGTGCCAGTAGTATAGGAGGCCCCAATGAGCAGTTCTTC. This sequence encodes CASSIGGPNEQFF.

The chain recombines TRBV3-1 (or the pseudogene TRBV3-2) with TRBJ2-7, with 8 bases fitting TRBD1. Unmatched junction bases numbered 4, after V lost 4 bases and J lost 2 bases. The CDR3 runs 14 residues. CDR1 LGHDT and CDR2 YNNKEL come from the germline V gene (reference sequence). The CDR3 coding sequence is TGTGCCAGCAGCCGTGGACAGGGTCCCTACGAGCAGTACTTC. Translated: CASSRGQGPYEQYF.

J is TRBJ2-5 and V is TRBV10-2; TRBD2 matches 7 bases. This CDR3 contains 16 residues. Unmatched junction bases numbered 11, after V lost 0 bases and J lost 7 bases. CDR1 is WSHSY and CDR2 is SAAADI in the germline V gene. The CDR3 loop is CASSESKWEGAGTQYF. The CDR3 DNA reads TGCGCCAGCAGTGAGTCGAAGTGGGAGGGAGCCGGGACCCAGTACTTC.

This clone turned up a few times. This rearrangement joins TRBV5-4 to TRBJ2-3, with 11 bases that match TRBD1. Per the germline V gene, CDR1 is SGHNT and CDR2 is YYREEE (reference sequence). The ends lost 4 bases at V and 3 bases at J; junction bases unmatched: 4. The CDR3 totals 15 residues. The chain's CDR3 is CASSARDRGTDTQYF. The CDR3 DNA follows: TGTGCCAGCAGCGCCCGGGACAGGGGGACAGATACGCAGTATTTT.

The V gene is TRBV7-2, the J gene TRBJ2-5, with TRBD2 matching over 9 bases. Losses at the gene ends were 1 base for V and 5 bases for J; bases not matched to a gene: 8. The germline V gene has CDR1 SGHTA and CDR2 FQGNSA. The CDR3 runs 16 residues. CDR3 in amino acids: CASSLGAGGPFETQYF. The CDR3 DNA reads TGTGCCAGCAGCTTAGGTGCGGGGGGGCCCTTTGAGACCCAGTACTTC.

The rearrangement links TRBV6-5 to TRBJ2-7, with TRBD1 as a possible D gene (5 bases). This CDR3 has 14 residues. Trimming took 4 bases from V and 5 from J, leaving 15 bases between them. The germline CDR1 and CDR2 sequences are MNHEY and SVGAGI. In DNA form, the CDR3 reads TGTGCCAGCAGTTCCAGACAGTATTATGACGAGCAGTACTTC. This encodes CASSSRQYYDEQYF.

The chain links TRBV28 to TRBJ2-7; D uncertain. The CDR3 extends over 10 amino acids. V was cut by 4 bases and J by 9 bases, with 7 bases left in between. Germline V gene data show CDR1 as MDHEN and CDR2 as SYDVKM. CDR3 sequence: CASSSRVQYF. DNA of the CDR3: TGTGCCAGCAGTTCCCGAGTGCAGTACTTC.

The chain employs TRBV29-1 and TRBJ2-1, with TRBD2 matching 10 bases. Germline CDR1 SQVTM, CDR2 ANQGSEA. The CDR3 spans 15 residues. After removal of 5 bases from V and 7 bases from J, the junction contained 11 bases not matched to a gene. The CDR3, as DNA: TGCAGCGTTACCTTAACTAGCGGGGTTGGAAATGAGCAGTTCTTC. Residues: CSVTLTSGVGNEQFF.

The chain combines TRBV7-2 with TRBJ1-1; 7 nucleotides match TRBD1. There are 16 residues in the CDR3. Germline V gene data show CDR1 as SGHTA and CDR2 as FQGNSA. The V and J ends lost 7 bases and 0 bases, in that order; junction bases with no gene match: 11. This CDR3 reads CASTPTRGNMNTEAFF. The CDR3 coding sequence is TGTGCCAGCACCCCAACCAGGGGGAACATGAACACTGAAGCTTTCTTT.

Comments on this clone: Sequence at one end of the junction differs from germline and may be a read error. V is TRBV19 and J is TRBJ2-7; a possible D gene is TRBD1 (7 bases). The CDR3 loop spans 13 amino acids. Germline V lookup: CDR1 LNHDA, CDR2 SQIVND (reference sequence). The DNA for the CDR3 is TGTGCCAGTAGGCGGGGACAGTCCTCCGAGCAGTACTTC. Its translation is CASRRGQSSEQYF.

The chain links TRBV4-1 to TRBJ1-3; D unresolved. The CDR3 is made up of 13 amino acids. V lost 0 bases to trimming and J lost 6 bases, with 6 bases between them. The germline V gene encodes CDR1 MGHRA and CDR2 YSYEKL. CDR3 nucleotide sequence: TGCGCCAGCAGCCAAGATCTTCCAAACACCATATATTTT. Translation gives CASSQDLPNTIYF.

The J gene is TRBJ1-2, the V gene TRBV27, with a tentative D call TRBD1 (5 bases). This CDR3 region has 14 residues. Trimming stripped 2 bases from V and 4 bases from J, with 11 bases between. Germline V gene lookup returns CDR1 MNHEY and CDR2 SMNVEV (reference sequence). CDR3 nucleotide sequence: TGTGCCAGCAGTTTAGGCCAGGGCATCTATGGCTACACCTTC. Its translation: CASSLGQGIYGYTF.

The chain links TRBV6-1 to TRBJ2-7; D is possibly TRBD1 (6 bases). Germline CDR1 is MNHNS and CDR2 is SASEGT. This CDR3 contains 14 residues. Trimming took off 3 bases at V and 0 bases at J, with 9 bases between the two ends. The CDR3 region has the DNA TGTGCCAGCAGTGAGACAGGATTCTCCTACGAGCAGTACTTC. This gives the protein CASSETGFSYEQYF.

The gene calls are TRBV6-2 or TRBV6-3 and TRBJ2-6, with 8 bases identical to TRBD1. The CDR3 has 15 residues. Germline V gene data show CDR1 as MNHEY and CDR2 as SVGEGT. The V segment lost 6 bases and the J segment 3 bases; nucleotides outside the gene matches: 4. The CDR3 loop reads CASSSTGVGANVLTF. The CDR3 coding sequence is TGTGCCAGCAGCTCGACAGGGGTTGGGGCCAACGTCCTGACTTTC.

The chain links TRBV5-5 to TRBJ2-7; 10 bases are a match to TRBD1. The germline gives CDR1 SGHKS, CDR2 YYEKEE (reference sequence). The CDR3 extends over 14 amino acids. The junction had 7 bases not matched to a gene; V was cut back by 5 bases and J by 5 bases. CDR3 DNA sequence: TGTGCCAGCAGGCTACGGGACAGGGGTGACGAGCAGTACTTC. Amino acids: CASRLRDRGDEQYF.

This chain connects TRBV2 to TRBJ2-5, with 9 bases that match TRBD1. The CDR3 contains 14 residues. Per the germline V gene, CDR1 is SNHLY and CDR2 is FYNNEI. V was clipped by 8 bases and J by 5 bases; unmatched bases: 9. The CDR3 DNA sequence: TGTGCCAGCGGAATACAGGGGGCGGGGGAGACCCAGTACTTC. Its protein is CASGIQGAGETQYF.

This clone showed up just once. The chain carries TRBV7-2 and TRBJ2-7; 11 positions match TRBD2. This CDR3 has 16 amino acids. CDR1 and CDR2 (germline): SGHTA, FQGNSA. V was pared by 0 bases and J by 4 bases, with 5 bases of the junction left unmatched. Here the CDR3 reads CASSLARASGRYEQYF. CDR3 sequence (DNA): TGTGCCAGCAGCTTAGCGAGGGCTAGCGGGAGGTACGAGCAGTACTTC.

The gene calls are TRBV2 and TRBJ1-4; D gene uncertain. CDR1 is SNHLY, CDR2 FYNNEI, per germline. V shed 11 bases and J shed 4 bases, with 14 bases lying between them. The CDR3 contains 13 residues. The CDR3 DNA sequence: TGTGCCGGGGAGGCGATTAATAATGAAAAACTGTTTTTT. Protein product: CAGEAINNEKLFF.

V and J are TRBV18 and TRBJ2-7, with D maybe TRBD2 (6 bases). Germline lookup yields CDR1 KGHSH and CDR2 LQKENI. The ends were cut back, 3 bases at V and 2 bases at J, with 17 bases in the middle. The CDR3 is 16 amino acids. The DNA for the CDR3 is TGTGCCAGCTCACCGGTCGGTTTGGGGACTGCCTACGAGCAGTACTTC. It codes for CASSPVGLGTAYEQYF.

This clone was counted once. The chain combines TRBV7-2 with TRBJ2-4; no definite D call. The CDR3 is 13 amino acids. V gave up 2 bases and J gave up 4 bases, with 6 bases separating them. Germline assignment: CDR1 SGHTA and CDR2 FQGNSA. The CDR3 DNA reads TGTGCCAGCAGCTTATCCAGGAAAAACATTCAGTACTTC. Protein product: CASSLSRKNIQYF.

This chain links TRBV5-4 with TRBJ1-1, with TRBD1 as a possible D gene (5 bases). The CDR3 loop spans 16 amino acids. Trimming cost V 4 bases and J 3 bases, with 19 bases left between them. The germline CDR1 and CDR2 sequences are SGHNT and YYREEE (reference sequence). In DNA, the CDR3 is TGTGCCAGCAGCACGGGACTCCTGATGAGGGACACTGAAGCTTTCTTT. Translated, it gives CASSTGLLMRDTEAFF.

The V and J genes are TRBV10-2 and TRBJ2-1; 14 bases map to TRBD2. Germline trimming cut 6 bases from V and 8 bases from J; bases unmatched to any gene: 6. This CDR3 contains 15 residues. Germline CDR1 reads WSHSY; CDR2 reads SAAADI. CDR3 residues: CASRGLAGVMDEQFF. In DNA form, the CDR3 reads TGCGCCAGCAGGGGACTAGCGGGAGTGATGGATGAGCAGTTCTTC.

This rearrangement joins TRBV5-5 to TRBJ2-7; D perhaps matches TRBD1 (5 bases). This CDR3 is built from 15 residues. The ends were cut back, 4 bases at V and 0 bases at J, with 14 bases in the middle. The germline CDR1 and CDR2 sequences are SGHKS and YYEKEE (reference sequence). This CDR3 reads CASSRTGQSSYEQYF. The CDR3 DNA is TGTGCCAGCAGCCGAACAGGTCAATCCTCCTACGAGCAGTACTTC.